A single sample gave rise to the 9 T cell receptor beta chains below, sequenced in a study of blood T cell repertoires in COVID-19. Sequencing was performed with immunoSEQ multiplex PCR; in TCRdb, only in-frame clones are kept and a portion is missing. This repertoire shows about 180,000 clones, 88% found once; its top ten account for about 8.4%. Sequenced material: PBMCs or T cells enriched from blood (not recorded which). These receptors all stem from a woman aged 18-30 years who had recovered from COVID-19.

The chain recombines TRBV4-2 with TRBJ1-1; 8 nucleotides agree with TRBD1. The CDR3 runs 16 residues. The V segment lost 4 bases and the J segment 6 bases; nucleotides outside the gene matches: 13. Germline values: CDR1 LGHNA, CDR2 YNFKEQ. This CDR3 is CASSPEIQGASAEAFF. Written as DNA, the CDR3 is TGTGCCAGCAGCCCAGAAATTCAGGGGGCTTCGGCTGAAGCTTTCTTT.

J is TRBJ1-5 and V is TRBV10-1, with D perhaps TRBD1 (5 bases). Germline V CDR1 and CDR2: WNHNN, SYGVQD (reference sequence). Trimming pared 2 bases from V and 7 bases from J, leaving 9 bases between. The CDR3 consists of 13 residues. The CDR3 nucleotides read TGCGCCAGCAGTGAGACTTGGGGCCAGCCCCAGCATTTT. Translation gives CASSETWGQPQHF.

This clone was seen a single time. The rearrangement links TRBV19 to TRBJ2-7; 9 bases fit TRBD2. Losses at the gene ends were 2 bases for V and 3 bases for J; bases not matched to a gene: 5. Germline-derived CDR1 and CDR2 are LNHDA and SQIVND (reference sequence). CDR3 length: 15 amino acids. The CDR3 coding sequence is TGTGCCAGTAGTATAAAGCGGGGGGCCAACTACGAGCAGTACTTC. Its translation: CASSIKRGANYEQYF. The full variable domain, rest sourced from reference TRBV19 and TRBJ2-7, is DGGITQSPKYLFRKEGQNVTLSCEQNLNHDAMYWYRQDPGQGLRLIYYSQIVNDFQKGDIAEGYSVSREKKESFPLTVTSAQKNPTAFYLCASSIKRGANYEQYFGPGTRLTVT.

The rearrangement uses TRBV5-4 and TRBJ1-3; possible D gene TRBD1, 5 bases. This CDR3 is 16 amino acids long. Trimming pared 0 bases from V and 2 bases from J, leaving 12 bases between. Germline V lookup: CDR1 SGHNT, CDR2 YYREEE (reference sequence). The CDR3 region is CASSLAKAGTGNTIYF. CDR3 sequence (DNA): TGTGCCAGCAGCTTGGCCAAGGCAGGGACTGGAAACACCATATATTTT.

The chain employs TRBV11-2 and TRBJ2-2, with D perhaps TRBD1 (5 bases). Between the trimmed V and J ends, which lost 4 bases and 4 bases, there was a span of 7 bases. The CDR3 is 13 amino acids. Germline CDR1 SGHAT, CDR2 FQNNGV. CDR3 DNA: TGTGCCAGCAGCTCAGACAGCACCGGGGAGCTGTTTTTT. Translated: CASSSDSTGELFF.

The chain joins TRBV6-1 to TRBJ1-1, with D maybe TRBD1 (6 bases). The length of the CDR3 is 15 residues. V dropped 2 bases and J dropped 0 bases, with 10 bases sitting between them. CDR1 and CDR2 (germline): MNHNS, SASEGT. The CDR3 nucleotides read TGTGCCAGCAGTGAACCCGGACAGCTGAACACTGAAGCTTTCTTT. Translated, it gives CASSEPGQLNTEAFF.

The chain employs TRBV2 and TRBJ1-3; TRBD1 agrees at 7 bases. The V gene end was trimmed by 0 bases and the J gene end by 6 bases; junction bases not matched to a gene: 8. The CDR3 runs 16 residues. CDR1 SNHLY and CDR2 FYNNEI come from the germline V gene. The CDR3 loop reads CASSEALSGQLNTIYF. The CDR3 DNA reads TGTGCCAGCAGTGAAGCGCTATCGGGACAGCTAAACACCATATATTTT.

This chain joins TRBV28 and TRBJ2-7, with a possible D match to TRBD1 (6 bases). There are 14 residues in the CDR3. Germline CDR1 reads MDHEN; CDR2 reads SYDVKM. V lost 1 base to trimming and J lost 4 bases, with 11 bases between them. The CDR3 here is CASSLSQGAYEQYF. Here the CDR3 DNA reads TGTGCCAGCAGTTTATCACAGGGTGCGTACGAGCAGTACTTC.

This rearrangement joins TRBV6-5 to TRBJ2-7; TRBD2 agrees at 8 bases. The V and J ends lost 5 bases and 3 bases, in that order; junction bases with no gene match: 9. CDR3 length equals 15 residues. Germline V gene sequence: CDR1 MNHEY, CDR2 SVGAGI. The CDR3 DNA follows: TGTGCCAGCAGTCCCCGGGGCAGCGGGGGCTACGAGCAGTACTTC. Amino acids: CASSPRGSGGYEQYF.